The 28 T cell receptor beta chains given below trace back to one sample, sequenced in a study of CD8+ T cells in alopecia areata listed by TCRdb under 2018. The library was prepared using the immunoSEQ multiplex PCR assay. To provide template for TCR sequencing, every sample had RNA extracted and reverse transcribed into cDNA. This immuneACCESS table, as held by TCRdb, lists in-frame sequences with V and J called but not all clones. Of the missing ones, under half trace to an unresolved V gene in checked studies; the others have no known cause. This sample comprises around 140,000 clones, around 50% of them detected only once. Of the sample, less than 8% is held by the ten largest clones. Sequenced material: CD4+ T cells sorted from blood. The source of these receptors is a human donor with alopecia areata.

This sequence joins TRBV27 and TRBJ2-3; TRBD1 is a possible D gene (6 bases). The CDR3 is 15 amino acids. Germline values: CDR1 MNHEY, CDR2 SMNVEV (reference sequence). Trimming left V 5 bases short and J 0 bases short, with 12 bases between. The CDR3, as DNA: TGTGCCAGCAGTATACAGGGTGCTAGCACAGATACGCAGTATTTT. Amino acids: CASSIQGASTDTQYF.

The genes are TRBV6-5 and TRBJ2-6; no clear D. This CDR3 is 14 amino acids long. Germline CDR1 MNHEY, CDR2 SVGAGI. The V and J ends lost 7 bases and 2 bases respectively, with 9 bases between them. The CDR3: CASTPFPGANVLTF. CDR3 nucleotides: TGTGCCAGCACTCCGTTCCCTGGGGCCAACGTCCTGACTTTC.

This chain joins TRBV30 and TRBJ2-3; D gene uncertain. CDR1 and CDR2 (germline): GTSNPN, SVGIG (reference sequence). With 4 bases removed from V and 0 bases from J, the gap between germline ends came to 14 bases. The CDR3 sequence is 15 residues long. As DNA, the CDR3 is TGTGCCTGGAAAGGCGACACCGCTAGCACAGATACGCAGTATTTT. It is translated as CAWKGDTASTDTQYF.

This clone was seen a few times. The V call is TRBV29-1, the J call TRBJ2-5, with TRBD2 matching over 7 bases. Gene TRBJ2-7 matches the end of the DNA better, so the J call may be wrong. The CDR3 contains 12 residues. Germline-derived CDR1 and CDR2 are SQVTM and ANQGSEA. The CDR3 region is CSVASGTYEQYF. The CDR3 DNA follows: TGCAGCGTTGCCAGCGGGACTTACGAGCAGTACTTC.

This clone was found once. Written as DNA, the CDR3 is TGTGCCAGCAGCTTGGAGAGGGGGGAGACCCAGTACTTC. Protein sequence: CASSLERGETQYF. The chain employs TRBV5-4 and TRBJ2-5, with D perhaps TRBD1 (6 bases). V shed 0 bases and J shed 5 bases, with 8 bases lying between them. This CDR3 region has 13 residues. Looked up from germline, CDR1 is SGHNT and CDR2 is YYREEE (reference sequence).

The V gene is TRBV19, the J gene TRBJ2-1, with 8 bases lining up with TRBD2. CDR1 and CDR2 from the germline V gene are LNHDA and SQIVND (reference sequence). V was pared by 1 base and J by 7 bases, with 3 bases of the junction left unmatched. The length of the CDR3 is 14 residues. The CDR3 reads CASSIGQRGNEQFF. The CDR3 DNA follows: TGTGCCAGTAGTATAGGACAGCGGGGGAATGAGCAGTTCTTC.

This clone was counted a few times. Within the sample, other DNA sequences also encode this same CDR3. This CDR3 is CASSLGLGNEQFF. The CDR3 DNA is TGCGCCAGCAGCTTAGGGTTGGGCAATGAGCAGTTCTTC. The J gene is TRBJ2-1, the V gene TRBV5-1; no clear D gene. Germline loops: CDR1 SGHRS, CDR2 YFSETQ. Trimming stripped 2 bases from V and 6 bases from J, with 9 bases between. The CDR3 loop spans 13 amino acids.

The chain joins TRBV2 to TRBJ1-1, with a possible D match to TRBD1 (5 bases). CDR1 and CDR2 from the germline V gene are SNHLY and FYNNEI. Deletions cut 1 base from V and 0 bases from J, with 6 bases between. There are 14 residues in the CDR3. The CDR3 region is CASSEVGVNTEAFF. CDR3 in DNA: TGTGCCAGCAGTGAAGTAGGGGTGAACACTGAAGCTTTCTTT.

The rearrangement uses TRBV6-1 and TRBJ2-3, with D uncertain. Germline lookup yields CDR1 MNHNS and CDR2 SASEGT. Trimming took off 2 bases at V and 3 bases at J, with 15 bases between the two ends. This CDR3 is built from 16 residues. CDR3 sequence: CASSEPDAVWTDTQYF. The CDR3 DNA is TGTGCCAGCAGTGAACCCGACGCTGTATGGACAGATACGCAGTATTTT.

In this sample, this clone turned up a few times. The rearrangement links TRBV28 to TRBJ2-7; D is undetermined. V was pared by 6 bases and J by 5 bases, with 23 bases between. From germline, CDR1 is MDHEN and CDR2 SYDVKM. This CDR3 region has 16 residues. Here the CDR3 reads CASRSLKGYALDEQYF. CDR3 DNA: TGTGCCAGCAGGTCCCTTAAGGGCTACGCCCTGGACGAGCAGTACTTC.

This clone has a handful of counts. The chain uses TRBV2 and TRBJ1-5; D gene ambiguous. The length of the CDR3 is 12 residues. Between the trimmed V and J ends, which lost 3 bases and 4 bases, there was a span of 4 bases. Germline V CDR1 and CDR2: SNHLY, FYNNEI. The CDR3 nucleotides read TGTGCCAGCAGTGACCAGAATCAGCCCCAGCATTTT. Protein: CASSDQNQPQHF.

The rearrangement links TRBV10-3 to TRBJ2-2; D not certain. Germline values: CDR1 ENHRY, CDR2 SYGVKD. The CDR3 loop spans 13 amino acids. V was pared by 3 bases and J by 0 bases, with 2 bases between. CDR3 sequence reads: CAISDPNTGELFF. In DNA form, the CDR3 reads TGTGCCATCAGTGACCCGAACACCGGGGAGCTGTTTTTT.

Here the CDR3 DNA reads TGCAGCGTTGACCGGACTAGCGGGGCTAGCACAGATACGCAGTATTTT. Its translation is CSVDRTSGASTDTQYF. The chain recombines TRBV29-1 with TRBJ2-3; 12 positions match TRBD2. The V gene end was trimmed by 3 bases and the J gene end by 0 bases; junction bases not matched to a gene: 4. Germline values: CDR1 SQVTM, CDR2 ANQGSEA. This CDR3 region has 16 residues.

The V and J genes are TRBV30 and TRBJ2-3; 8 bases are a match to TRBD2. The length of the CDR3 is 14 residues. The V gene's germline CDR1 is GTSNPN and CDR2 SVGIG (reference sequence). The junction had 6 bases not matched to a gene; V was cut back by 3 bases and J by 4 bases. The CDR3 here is CAWREAGVADTQYF. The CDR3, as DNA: TGTGCCTGGAGAGAAGCGGGAGTCGCAGATACGCAGTATTTT.

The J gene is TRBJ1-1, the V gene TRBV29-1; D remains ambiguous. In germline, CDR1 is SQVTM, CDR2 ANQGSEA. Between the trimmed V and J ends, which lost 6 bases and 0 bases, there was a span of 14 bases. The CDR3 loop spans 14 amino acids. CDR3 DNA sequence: TGCAGCGTAACCGGGCCGACCCTGAACACTGAAGCTTTCTTT. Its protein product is CSVTGPTLNTEAFF.

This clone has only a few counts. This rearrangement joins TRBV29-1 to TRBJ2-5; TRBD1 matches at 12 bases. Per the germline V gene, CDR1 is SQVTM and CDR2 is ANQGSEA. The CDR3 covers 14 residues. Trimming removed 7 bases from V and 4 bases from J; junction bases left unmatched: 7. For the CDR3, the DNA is TGCAGCGCCCCCGGGACAGGGGGCGGAGAGACCCAGTACTTC. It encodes CSAPGTGGGETQYF.

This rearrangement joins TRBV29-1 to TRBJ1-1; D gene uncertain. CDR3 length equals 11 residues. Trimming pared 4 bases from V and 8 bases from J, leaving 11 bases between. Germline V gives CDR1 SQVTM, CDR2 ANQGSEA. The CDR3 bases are TGCAGCGTTGTCCTGGTTTGGGAAGCTTTCTTT. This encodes CSVVLVWEAFF.

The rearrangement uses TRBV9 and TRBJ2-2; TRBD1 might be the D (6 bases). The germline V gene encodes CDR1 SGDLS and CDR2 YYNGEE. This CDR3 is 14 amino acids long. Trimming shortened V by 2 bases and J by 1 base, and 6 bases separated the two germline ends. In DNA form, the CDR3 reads TGTGCCAGCAGCGTGACAGGGAACACCGGGGAGCTGTTTTTT. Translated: CASSVTGNTGELFF.

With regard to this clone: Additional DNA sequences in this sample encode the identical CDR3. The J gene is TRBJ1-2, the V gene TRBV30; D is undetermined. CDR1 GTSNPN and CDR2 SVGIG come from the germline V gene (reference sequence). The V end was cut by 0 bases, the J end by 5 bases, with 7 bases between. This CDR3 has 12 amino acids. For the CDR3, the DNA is TGTGCCTGGAGTGTTCGGTCTTATGGCTACACCTTC. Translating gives CAWSVRSYGYTF.

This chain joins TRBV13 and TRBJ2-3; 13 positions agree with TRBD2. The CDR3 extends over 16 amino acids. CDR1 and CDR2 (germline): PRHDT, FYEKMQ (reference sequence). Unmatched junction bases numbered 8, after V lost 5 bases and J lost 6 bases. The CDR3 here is CASSIRTSGSRDTQYF. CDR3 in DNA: TGTGCCAGCAGCATCAGGACTAGCGGGAGTCGGGATACGCAGTATTTT.

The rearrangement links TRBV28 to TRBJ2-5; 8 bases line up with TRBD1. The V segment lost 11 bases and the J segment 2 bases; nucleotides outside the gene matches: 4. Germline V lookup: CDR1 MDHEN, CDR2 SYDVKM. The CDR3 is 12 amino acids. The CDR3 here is CAVRQGQETQYF. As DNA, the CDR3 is TGTGCCGTAAGACAGGGGCAAGAGACCCAGTACTTC.

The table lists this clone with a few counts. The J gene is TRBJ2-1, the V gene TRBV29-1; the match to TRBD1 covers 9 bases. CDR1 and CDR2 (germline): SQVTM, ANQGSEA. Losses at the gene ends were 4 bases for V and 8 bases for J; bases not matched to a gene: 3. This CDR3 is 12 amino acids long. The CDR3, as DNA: TGCAGCGTTGCAGACAGGGGGTATGAGCAGTTCTTC. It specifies CSVADRGYEQFF.

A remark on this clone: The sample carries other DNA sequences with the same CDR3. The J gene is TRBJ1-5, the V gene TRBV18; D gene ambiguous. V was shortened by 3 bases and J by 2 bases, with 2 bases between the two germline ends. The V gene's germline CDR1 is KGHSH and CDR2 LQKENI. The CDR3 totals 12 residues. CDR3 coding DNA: TGTGCCAGCTCACCGGGCAATCAGCCCCAGCATTTT. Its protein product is CASSPGNQPQHF.

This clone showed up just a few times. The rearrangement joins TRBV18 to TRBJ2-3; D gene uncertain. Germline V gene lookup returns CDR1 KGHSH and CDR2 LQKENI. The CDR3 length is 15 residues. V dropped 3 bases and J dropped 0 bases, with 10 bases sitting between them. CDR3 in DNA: TGTGCCAGCTCACCGACAAGTACTAGCACAGATACGCAGTATTTT. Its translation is CASSPTSTSTDTQYF.

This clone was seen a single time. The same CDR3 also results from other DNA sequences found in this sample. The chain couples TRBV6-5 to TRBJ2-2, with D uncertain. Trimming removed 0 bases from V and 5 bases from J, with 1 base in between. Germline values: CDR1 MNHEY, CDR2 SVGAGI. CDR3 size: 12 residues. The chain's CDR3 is CASSYSTGELFF. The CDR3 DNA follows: TGTGCCAGCAGTTACTCAACCGGGGAGCTGTTTTTT.

CDR3 protein: CASSTDYQETQYF. The CDR3 DNA is TGTGCCAGCAGTACAGATTACCAAGAGACCCAGTACTTC. The V call is TRBV7-3, the J call TRBJ2-5; D ambiguous. The V end lost 6 bases, the J end lost 0 bases, and 8 bases lay between the germline ends. The CDR3 covers 13 residues. The V gene's germline CDR1 is SGHTA and CDR2 FQGTGA.

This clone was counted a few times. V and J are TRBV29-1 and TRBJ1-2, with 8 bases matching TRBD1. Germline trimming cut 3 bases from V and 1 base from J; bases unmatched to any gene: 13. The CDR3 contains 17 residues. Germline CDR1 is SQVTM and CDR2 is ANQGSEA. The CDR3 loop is CSVDTGGTGQVNYGYTF. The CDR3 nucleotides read TGCAGCGTTGATACCGGGGGGACGGGACAGGTTAACTATGGCTACACCTTC. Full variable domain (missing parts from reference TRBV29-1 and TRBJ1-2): SAVISQKPSRDICQRGTSLTIQCQVDSQVTMMFWYRQQPGQSLTLIATANQGSEATYESGFVIDKFPISRPNLTFSTLTVSNMSPEDSSIYLCSVDTGGTGQVNYGYTFGSGTRLTVV.

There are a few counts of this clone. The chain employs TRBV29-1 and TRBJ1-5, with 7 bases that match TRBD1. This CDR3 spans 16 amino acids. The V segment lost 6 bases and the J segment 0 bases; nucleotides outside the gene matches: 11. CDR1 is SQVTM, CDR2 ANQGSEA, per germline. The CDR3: CSVLTGEAYSNQPQHF. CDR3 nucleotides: TGCAGCGTACTAACAGGGGAGGCTTATAGCAATCAGCCCCAGCATTTT.